One and the same sample provided the 27 T cell receptor beta chains below, sequenced in a study of blood T cell repertoires in COVID-19. Data came from immunoSEQ multiplex PCR; TCRdb stores just in-frame clones and leaves some out. The sample records about 140,000 clones, less than 90% being singletons. Specimen: peripheral blood. These receptors originate from a human donor with COVID-19, enrolled during active disease. The donor label of this sample is uncertain.

The chain joins TRBV7-6 to TRBJ1-5; D is unclear. CDR3 length equals 13 residues. V was clipped by 2 bases and J by 3 bases, with 5 bases between them. Germline V gene data show CDR1 as SGHVS and CDR2 as FNYEAQ. The CDR3 spells CASSLWPNQPQHF. The CDR3 region has the DNA TGTGCCAGCAGCTTATGGCCCAATCAGCCCCAGCATTTT.

V usage is TRBV15 and J usage is TRBJ1-2; 7 bases map to TRBD1. The CDR3 extends over 11 amino acids. J lost 11 bases, V lost 0 bases, and 0 bases had no gene match. CDR1 and CDR2 (germline): LNHNV, YYDKDF (reference sequence). The CDR3 sequence: CATSRDRGYTF. CDR3 nucleotide sequence: TGTGCCACCAGCAGAGACAGGGGGTACACCTTC. Full variable domain (remainder filled in from reference TRBV15 and TRBJ1-2): DAMVIQNPRYQVTQFGKPVTLSCSQTLNHNVMYWYQQKSSQAPKLLFHYYDKDFNNEADTPDNFQSRRPNTSFCFLDIRSPGLGDTAMYLCATSRDRGYTFGSGTRLTVV.

This clone showed up just once. V gene TRBV18 combines with J gene TRBJ1-5, with unresolved D. Trimming pared 3 bases from V and 2 bases from J, leaving 17 bases between. Germline V gene sequence: CDR1 KGHSH, CDR2 LQKENI. This CDR3 is 17 amino acids long. The CDR3 is CASSPLRKGDGNQPQHF. In nucleotides, the CDR3 is TGTGCCAGCTCACCCCTCCGGAAGGGAGACGGCAATCAGCCCCAGCATTTT.

The chain recombines TRBV4-1 with TRBJ2-3; TRBD2 aligns across 7 bases. Germline V lookup: CDR1 MGHRA, CDR2 YSYEKL. The CDR3 has 14 amino acids. J lost 1 base, V lost 7 bases, and 5 bases had no gene match. CDR3 amino acids: CASNTRGGTDTQYF. The CDR3 bases are TGCGCCAGCAACACCCGGGGGGGCACAGATACGCAGTATTTT.

The rearrangement joins TRBV11-3 to TRBJ1-6; possibly TRBD1 for D (5 bases). CDR1 is SGHNT and CDR2 is YENEEA in the germline V gene. V lost 5 bases, J lost 8 bases, and 10 bases lay in between. CDR3 size: 13 residues. CDR3 bases: TGTGCCAGCAGCCGAGGGGAGGATTCACCCCTCCACTTT. Encoded protein: CASSRGEDSPLHF.

The chain combines TRBV7-3 with TRBJ2-1, with D maybe TRBD1 (6 bases). Looked up from germline, CDR1 is SGHTA and CDR2 is FQGTGA. V gave up 0 bases and J gave up 12 bases, with 12 bases separating them. This CDR3 is 13 amino acids long. CDR3 amino acids: CASSLTTDSGQFF. The CDR3 DNA sequence: TGTGCCAGCAGCTTAACGACGGACAGCGGGCAGTTCTTC.

The chain is built from TRBV4-1 and TRBJ2-2; weak D call: TRBD1 (6 bases). Germline V lookup: CDR1 MGHRA, CDR2 YSYEKL. The CDR3 is 13 amino acids. The CDR3 DNA reads as TGCGCTACCAAGGCGAGGGGGACCGGGGAGCTGTTTTTT. It yields the protein CATKARGTGELFF.

The chain uses TRBV18 and TRBJ2-6; D not resolved. This CDR3 comprises 16 residues. The ends were cut back, 3 bases at V and 0 bases at J, with 9 bases in the middle. In germline, CDR1 is KGHSH, CDR2 LQKENI. The CDR3, as DNA: TGTGCCAGCTCACCGACACAGACCTCTGGGGCCAACGTCCTGACTTTC. Protein product: CASSPTQTSGANVLTF. Full variable domain (remainder filled in from reference TRBV18 and TRBJ2-6): NAGVMQNPRHLVRRRGQEARLRCSPMKGHSHVYWYRQLPEEGLKFMVYLQKENIIDESGMPKERFSAEFPKEGPSILRIQQVVRGDSAAYFCASSPTQTSGANVLTFGAGSRLTVL.

The chain recombines TRBV7-3 with TRBJ2-7, with TRBD2 identical over 8 bases. There are 14 residues in the CDR3. With V trimmed by 1 base and J by 3 bases, 2 bases remained unmatched. Per germline, CDR1 SGHTA and CDR2 FQGTGA. The CDR3 region has the DNA TGTGCCAGCAGCTTAAATGCGGGGGGCTACGAGCAGTACTTC. Amino acid sequence: CASSLNAGGYEQYF.

V is TRBV11-2 and J is TRBJ2-7, with TRBD2 identical over 8 bases. V lost 4 bases to trimming and J lost 2 bases; unmatched junction nucleotides: 7. The CDR3 length is 15 residues. Germline V CDR1 and CDR2: SGHAT, FQNNGV. The CDR3 DNA sequence: TGTGCCAGCAGCTCCCCTCGACTAGCGACCTACGAGCAGTACTTC. Protein product: CASSSPRLATYEQYF.

Written as DNA, the CDR3 is TGTGCCAGCTCACCAGCCGGTGCCGGCACTGAAGCTTTCTTT. Protein sequence: CASSPAGAGTEAFF. The V gene is TRBV18, the J gene TRBJ1-1; D is uncertain. The V end was cut by 2 bases, the J end by 4 bases, with 11 bases between. CDR1 is KGHSH and CDR2 is LQKENI in the germline V gene. The CDR3 is 14 amino acids.

The chain links TRBV19 to TRBJ1-5; TRBD1 matches at 7 bases. From germline, CDR1 is LNHDA and CDR2 SQIVND (reference sequence). There are 16 residues in the CDR3. J gave up 6 bases and V 3 bases, and 11 bases lay outside the gene matches. The CDR3 reads CASSMGTGELTQPQHF. CDR3 nucleotide sequence: TGTGCCAGTAGTATGGGAACAGGGGAGTTAACTCAGCCCCAGCATTTT.

This chain joins TRBV5-8 and TRBJ2-5; a possible D gene is TRBD2 (6 bases). This CDR3 contains 15 residues. CDR1 and CDR2 (germline): SGHTS, YDEGEE. The V end was cut by 0 bases, the J end by 2 bases, with 11 bases between. CDR3 nucleotide sequence: TGTGCCAGCAGCTTGGGGGCGGGATCTCAAGAGACCCAGTACTTC. Translation gives CASSLGAGSQETQYF.

This chain links TRBV7-6 with TRBJ1-6; 8 bases agree with TRBD1. Per germline, CDR1 SGHVS and CDR2 FNYEAQ. Trimming at V came to 2 bases and at J to 5 bases, leaving 5 bases not matched to a gene. The CDR3 has 16 amino acids. The CDR3 is CASSLQGAGDNSPLHF. CDR3 coding DNA: TGTGCCAGCAGCTTACAGGGGGCCGGGGATAATTCACCCCTCCACTTT.

The rearrangement uses TRBV25-1 and TRBJ2-7; TRBD1 might be the D (5 bases). The CDR3 loop spans 15 amino acids. V lost 2 bases to trimming and J lost 2 bases, with 13 bases between them. From germline, CDR1 is MGHDK and CDR2 SYGVNS. In nucleotides, the CDR3 is TGTGCCAGCAGTGAAGGACCCGACAGACCCTACGAGCAGTACTTC. Translated: CASSEGPDRPYEQYF.

The gene calls are TRBV10-1 and TRBJ2-3; a possible D gene is TRBD2 (7 bases). Trimming shortened V by 2 bases and J by 1 base, and 16 bases separated the two germline ends. This CDR3 is built from 17 residues. CDR1 WNHNN and CDR2 SYGVQD come from the germline V gene (reference sequence). The CDR3 loop reads CASSEVSAGARTDTQYF. In nucleotides, the CDR3 is TGCGCCAGCAGTGAGGTGTCTGCGGGGGCCCGCACAGATACGCAGTATTTT.

The V gene is TRBV12-3 or TRBV12-4, the J gene TRBJ2-1; TRBD1 aligns across 7 bases. The CDR3 runs to 12 residues. The V gene end was trimmed by 7 bases and the J gene end by 12 bases; junction bases not matched to a gene: 9. The CDR3 DNA is TGTGCCAGCACCCTGGACAGGTCGCGGCAGTTCTTC. As protein: CASTLDRSRQFF.

V and J are TRBV6-5 and TRBJ1-2; D is unclear. CDR1 MNHEY and CDR2 SVGAGI come from the germline V gene. V was cut by 0 bases and J by 5 bases, with 13 bases left in between. CDR3 length: 15 residues. CDR3 nucleotides: TGTGCCAGCAGTTACTCGAACATGGTAGCGTATGGCTACACCTTC. It codes for CASSYSNMVAYGYTF.

The chain employs TRBV3-1 (or the pseudogene TRBV3-2) and TRBJ1-2; D remains unclear. The V gene lost 4 bases and the J gene lost 2 bases, with 8 bases spanning the gap. CDR3 length equals 13 residues. Germline CDR1 LGHDT, CDR2 YNNKEL (reference sequence). The DNA for the CDR3 is TGTGCCAGCAGCCCTGGACTCAACTATGGCTACACCTTC. Translation: CASSPGLNYGYTF.

The V gene is TRBV24-1, the J gene TRBJ1-4; 9 bases are a match to TRBD1. J gave up 4 bases and V 4 bases, and 6 bases lay outside the gene matches. The length of the CDR3 is 16 residues. Per germline, CDR1 KGHDR and CDR2 SFDVKD. The CDR3 loop is CATSDASGQGNEKLFF. In DNA form, the CDR3 reads TGTGCCACCAGTGACGCCTCGGGACAGGGTAATGAAAAACTGTTTTTT.

As to this clone: This sample includes further DNA sequences coding for the same CDR3. The rearrangement links TRBV5-6 to TRBJ2-6, with TRBD1 matching 9 bases. CDR1 SGHDT and CDR2 YYEEEE come from the germline V gene. Trimming took 3 bases from V and 0 from J; bases not matched to a gene: 7. This CDR3 contains 18 residues. CDR3 sequence (DNA): TGTGCCAGCAGCTCCCTTGGGGACAGGGACTCTGGGGCCAACGTCCTGACTTTC. Translation gives CASSSLGDRDSGANVLTF.

The rearrangement uses TRBV7-6 and TRBJ2-5; 12 positions agree with TRBD2. The germline V gene has CDR1 SGHVS and CDR2 FNYEAQ. The CDR3 is 14 residues long. J was trimmed by 3 bases and V by 7 bases; bases with no gene match: 3. The CDR3 DNA sequence: TGTGCCAGCAAATGGACTAGCGGGGAAGAGACCCAGTACTTC. This sequence encodes CASKWTSGEETQYF.

V gene TRBV2 combines with J gene TRBJ1-1; D remains unclear. From germline, CDR1 is SNHLY and CDR2 FYNNEI. The V and J ends lost 3 bases and 5 bases respectively, with 10 bases between them. This CDR3 region has 13 residues. The chain's CDR3 is CASSEEERTEAFF. CDR3 bases: TGTGCCAGCAGTGAGGAGGAGAGGACTGAAGCTTTCTTT.

This chain joins TRBV7-3 and TRBJ2-1; D call uncertain. The CDR3 runs 13 residues. Germline V gene data show CDR1 as SGHTA and CDR2 as FQGTGA. Deletions cut 5 bases from V and 10 bases from J, with 15 bases between. The CDR3 bases are TGTGCCAGCAGCCCCGGAGTTAGACGCGAGCAGTTCTTC. Residues: CASSPGVRREQFF.

CDR3 coding DNA: TGCGCCAGCAGCCTATGGTGGGGGCAGAAGAATTCACCCCTCCACTTT. Residues: CASSLWWGQKNSPLHF. The genes are TRBV4-1 and TRBJ1-6; a weak D match, TRBD1 (6 bases). The CDR3 has 16 residues. Germline V gene lookup returns CDR1 MGHRA and CDR2 YSYEKL. With 4 bases removed from V and 7 bases from J, the gap between germline ends came to 17 bases.

The chain couples TRBV9 to TRBJ2-7; TRBD1 matches at 8 bases. CDR1 is SGDLS, CDR2 YYNGEE, per germline. The CDR3 contains 16 residues. With 1 base clipped from V and 4 bases from J, the junction kept 10 bases outside the gene matches. The CDR3 sequence is CASSVSGGGGGYEQYF. DNA of the CDR3: TGTGCCAGCAGCGTATCAGGGGGCGGAGGTGGGTACGAGCAGTACTTC.

V usage is TRBV5-1 and J usage is TRBJ1-1; D is possibly TRBD1 (6 bases). Trimming shortened V by 3 bases and J by 4 bases, and 13 bases separated the two germline ends. Germline V gene data show CDR1 as SGHRS and CDR2 as YFSETQ. CDR3 size: 14 residues. The CDR3 spells CASSSDSHSTEAFF. The CDR3 coding sequence is TGCGCCAGCAGCTCGGACAGCCATAGCACTGAAGCTTTCTTT.